This T cell receptor (beta chain) originates from a study of blood T cell repertoires in COVID-19. On the study more broadly: Specimens from acute and convalescent COVID-19 originated in the United States, Italy and Spain. Sample material is recorded as cDNA or gDNA derived from T cells, B-cell-depleted T cells, or PBMCs.

This CDR3 contains 15 residues. Germline V gene lookup returns CDR1 KGHSH and CDR2 LQKENI. The junction had 6 bases not matched to a gene; V was cut back by 3 bases and J by 5 bases. In the study's own analysis: Quantification of nucleated cells was approximated via reference gene primer amplification. Profiling relied on immunoSEQ multiplex PCR, and the TCRdb table lists in-frame clones only, not all of them. V and J calls and clone size are those listed in that table; D and trimming were worked out from the DNA. Among around 98,000 clones, around 90% were seen once, and the ten largest hold about 4.2%.

The J gene is TRBJ1-5, the V gene TRBV18, with 8 bases identical to TRBD1. The sequenced sample consisted of peripheral blood. The sequence was collected from a man aged 65 to 79 with acute or convalescent COVID-19. The CDR3 DNA reads as TGTGCCAGCTCACCCGATGGACAGGGACATCAGCCCCAGCATTTT. Its protein is CASSPDGQGHQPQHF.